The sample holds a few counts of the clone carrying this TCR beta chain. The antigen is undetermined. This entry belongs to a study of T-cell reconstitution after alpha-beta-depleted transplantation in children. Trimming cost V 3 bases and J 6 bases; bases outside gene matches: 3. CDR1 and CDR2 (germline): LNHDA, SQIVND (reference sequence). The CDR3 totals 14 residues. Findings and limits, study-wide: T-cell counts and diversity were attributed mostly to newly produced T cells one year after transplant. After transplant, at about two months, alpha-beta T cells were reportedly derived from several hundred expanded graft clones.

Unique molecular identifiers were incorporated into the prepared TCRbeta library. From the PCR reads, TCRdb called clonotypes with MiXCR, one entry per CDR3 protein. Among 500,000 to 650,000 distinct CDR3 sequences listed, 10% to 15% were seen once. The sample in question was PBMCs, mostly from graft donor cells, obtained 360 days after TCRalphabeta/CD19-depleted stem cell transplant. This receptor was identified in a male patient younger than 18 who had a stem cell transplant for acute myeloid leukemia, so the T cells may come from the graft donor. The V call is TRBV19, the J call TRBJ2-1; 9 nucleotides match TRBD1. The CDR3 here is CASSMWDRANEQFF. The CDR3 DNA sequence: TGTGCCAGTAGTATGTGGGACAGGGCCAATGAGCAGTTCTTC.